The clone carrying this T cell receptor beta chain was detected only a few times. The antigen is undetermined. The ends lost 1 base at V and 5 bases at J; junction bases unmatched: 5. The CDR3 totals 15 residues. Germline assignment: CDR1 LGHNA and CDR2 YSLEER. This sample was included in a study of T cell repertoires in cytomegalovirus infection. Overall study: Public signatures in TCR beta pointed to CMV infection and matching HLA type.

Notes on the study in general: Frequencies of public TCR beta families were cumulated, and this identified carriers of CMV plus the relevant HLA. Dominating the ex vivo response were TCR beta clonotypes that were CMV-specific and HLA-C-restricted.

MiXCR was run by TCRdb on the reads, yielding one entry per CDR3 protein. This sample has 150,000 or so distinct CDR3 sequences, with roughly 21% found just once. The rearrangement uses TRBV4-3 and TRBJ1-2; TRBD1 matches 9 bases. This specimen was CD8+ T cells from cultured PBMCs, taken from culture after CMV antigen stimulation. The clonotype originates from a human donor in good health (CMV status not recorded). Some clones in this sample may be carry-over from other donors' samples. The CDR3: CASSQGQGVFYGYTF. CDR3 coding DNA: TGCGCCAGCAGCCAAGGACAGGGGGTTTTTTATGGCTACACCTTC.